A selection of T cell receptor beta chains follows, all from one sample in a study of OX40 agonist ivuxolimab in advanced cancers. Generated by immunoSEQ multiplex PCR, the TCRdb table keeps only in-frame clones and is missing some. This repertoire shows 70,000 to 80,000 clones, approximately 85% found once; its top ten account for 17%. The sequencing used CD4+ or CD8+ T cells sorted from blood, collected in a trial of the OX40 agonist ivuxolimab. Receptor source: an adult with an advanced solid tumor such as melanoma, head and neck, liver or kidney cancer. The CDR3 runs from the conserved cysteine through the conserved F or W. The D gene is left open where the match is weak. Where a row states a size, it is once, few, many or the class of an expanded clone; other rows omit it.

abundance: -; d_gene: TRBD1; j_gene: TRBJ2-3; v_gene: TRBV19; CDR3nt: TGTGCCAGTACCGACAGGGCGACAGATACGCAGTATTTT; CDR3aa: CASTDRATDTQYF
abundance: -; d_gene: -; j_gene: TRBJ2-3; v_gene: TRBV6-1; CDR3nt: TGTGCCAGCGGGGGTCGGTCGGATACGCAGTATTTT; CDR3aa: CASGGRSDTQYF
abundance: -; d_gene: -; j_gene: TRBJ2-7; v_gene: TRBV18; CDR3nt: TGTGCCAGCTCACCGGAGGGGGCTCGTGAGCAGTACTTC; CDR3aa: CASSPEGAREQYF
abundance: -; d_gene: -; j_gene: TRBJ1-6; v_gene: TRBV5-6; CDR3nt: TGTGCCAGCAGCTGGACAGTTAATTCACCCCTCCACTTT; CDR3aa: CASSWTVNSPLHF
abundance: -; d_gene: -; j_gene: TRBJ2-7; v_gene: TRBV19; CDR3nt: TGTGCCAGTAGTTGGGGAGGGGGGCGCGGCGAGCAGTACTTC; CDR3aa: CASSWGGGRGEQYF
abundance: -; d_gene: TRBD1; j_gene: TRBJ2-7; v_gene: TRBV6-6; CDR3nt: TGTGCCAGCCAGGAAGACAGGGAATCCTACGAGCAGTACTTC; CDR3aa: CASQEDRESYEQYF
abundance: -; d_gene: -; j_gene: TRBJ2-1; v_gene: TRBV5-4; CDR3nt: TGTGCCAGCAGCCACTTGTCCCCTAATGAGCAGTTCTTC; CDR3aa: CASSHLSPNEQFF
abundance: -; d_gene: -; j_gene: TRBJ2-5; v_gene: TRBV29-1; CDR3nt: TGCAGCGTTGCGCGACAGGTCCGGGAGACCCAGTACTTC; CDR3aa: CSVARQVRETQYF
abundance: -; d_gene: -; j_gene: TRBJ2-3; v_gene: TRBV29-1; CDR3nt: TGCAGCGTAGGCCAGGGCACCCAGCCGGATACGCAGTATTTT; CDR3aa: CSVGQGTQPDTQYF
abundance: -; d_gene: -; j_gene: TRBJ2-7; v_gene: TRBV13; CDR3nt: TGTGCCAGCAGCTTAGGCCTGGGAGTTATCTCCTACGAGCAGTACTTC; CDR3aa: CASSLGLGVISYEQYF
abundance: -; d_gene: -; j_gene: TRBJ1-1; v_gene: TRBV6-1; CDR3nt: TGTGCCAGCAGCGCCGAGAATTGGATCACTGAAGCTTTCTTT; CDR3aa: CASSAENWITEAFF
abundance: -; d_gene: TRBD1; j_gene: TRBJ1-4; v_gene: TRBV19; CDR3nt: TGTGCCAGTAGTCCCGGACAGGTTGGAAAACTGTTTTTT; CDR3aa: CASSPGQVGKLFF
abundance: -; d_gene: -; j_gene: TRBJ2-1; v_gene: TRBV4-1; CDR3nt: TGCGCCAGCAGCCGGACCGCCGGGGCCTTTAAGTCCTACAATGAGCAGTTCTTC; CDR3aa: CASSRTAGAFKSYNEQFF
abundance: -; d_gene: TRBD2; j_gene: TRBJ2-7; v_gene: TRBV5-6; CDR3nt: TGTGCCAGCAGTACCGGGACTAGCTACGAGCAGTACTTC; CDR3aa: CASSTGTSYEQYF
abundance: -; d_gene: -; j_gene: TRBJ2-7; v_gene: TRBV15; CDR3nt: TGTGCCACCAGCGACAGGACGTACTCCTACGAGCAGTACTTC; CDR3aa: CATSDRTYSYEQYF
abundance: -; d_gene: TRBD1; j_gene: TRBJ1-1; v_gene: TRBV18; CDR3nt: TGTGCCAGCTCAGCGTGGACAGGGGGAATGAACACTGAAGCTTTCTTT; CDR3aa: CASSAWTGGMNTEAFF
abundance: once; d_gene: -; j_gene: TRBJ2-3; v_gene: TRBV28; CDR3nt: TGTGCCAGCAGTTTAGGAGGATCAGGGGTGAGGGATACGCAGTATTTT; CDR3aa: CASSLGGSGVRDTQYF
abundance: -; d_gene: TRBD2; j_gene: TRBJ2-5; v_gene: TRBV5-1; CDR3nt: TGCGCCAGCAGCTTGCGCCAGGGTAGCGGGATCCCCCAAGAGACCCAGTACTTC; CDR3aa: CASSLRQGSGIPQETQYF
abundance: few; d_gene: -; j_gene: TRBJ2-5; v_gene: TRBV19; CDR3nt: TGTGCCAGTAGTGCCTTACAGGGAGGAGGGCAAGAGACCCAGTACTTC; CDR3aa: CASSALQGGGQETQYF
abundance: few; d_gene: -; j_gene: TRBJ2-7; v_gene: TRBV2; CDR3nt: TGTGCCAGCAGTACCTTCGGACAGACCTACGAGCAGTACTTC; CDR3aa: CASSTFGQTYEQYF